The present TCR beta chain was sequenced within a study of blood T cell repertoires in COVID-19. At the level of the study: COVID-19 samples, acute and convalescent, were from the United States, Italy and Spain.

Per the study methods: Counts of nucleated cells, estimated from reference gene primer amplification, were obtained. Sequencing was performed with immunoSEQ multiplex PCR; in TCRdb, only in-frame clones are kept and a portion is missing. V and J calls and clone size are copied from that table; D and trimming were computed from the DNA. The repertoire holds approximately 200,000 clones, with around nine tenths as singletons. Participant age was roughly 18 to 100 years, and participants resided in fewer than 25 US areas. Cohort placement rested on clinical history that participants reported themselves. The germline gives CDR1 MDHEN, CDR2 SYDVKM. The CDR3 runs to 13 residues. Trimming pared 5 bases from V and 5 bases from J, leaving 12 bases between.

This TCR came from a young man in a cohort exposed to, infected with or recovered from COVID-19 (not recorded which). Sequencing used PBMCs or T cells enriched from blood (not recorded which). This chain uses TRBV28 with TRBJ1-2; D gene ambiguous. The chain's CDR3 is CASSLKPPYGYTF. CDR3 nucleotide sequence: TGTGCCAGCAGTCTAAAGCCCCCATATGGCTACACCTTC.